What follows is one T cell receptor beta chain and its context. This CDR3 comprises 17 residues. CDR1 and CDR2 (germline): SGHVS, FNYEAQ. V lost 5 bases to trimming and J lost 0 bases; unmatched junction nucleotides: 9. Produced via immunoSEQ multiplex PCR; TCRdb's table is partial and in-frame only. The repertoire holds about 71,000 clones, with around nine tenths as singletons. This entry is derived from a study of T cell changes during pregnancy in multiple sclerosis. The chain uses TRBV7-6 and TRBJ2-1, with 8 bases aligning to TRBD1. The receptor comes from a female donor with multiple sclerosis, enrolled in a pregnancy study. This material consisted of peripheral blood, taken in the third trimester of pregnancy. CDR3 sequence reads: CASSPQGQGNSYNEQFF. Here the CDR3 DNA reads TGTGCCAGCAGCCCCCAAGGACAGGGAAACTCCTACAATGAGCAGTTCTTC.